The 30 T cell receptor beta chains below all came from one sample that was sequenced in a study of tumor-infiltrating lymphocytes in primary liver carcinoma. Investigators took RNA and DNA out together from approximately 22-30 mg of unsorted bulk tissue. The template, 500 ng total RNA, yielded TCR beta cDNA made with a constant-region primer. Libraries for TCR beta were built through three nested multiplex PCR rounds, which together made up a slightly modified ARM-PCR procedure. Researchers ran the first two PCR rounds for around 10 cycles each with TRBV1-TRBV30 forward primers and a C-beta reverse primer. TCRdb re-derived calls from the multiplex PCR reads in MiXCR, one entry per CDR3 protein. The sample contains fewer than 30,000 distinct CDR3 sequences, about three quarters of which appear only once. The sequenced sample was liver tumor tissue from sampling region 3. Documented subset: tumor region T3, left-lateral pole. The source is a man aged 35 to 55 with primary liver carcinoma and hepatitis B virus infection.

This rearrangement joins TRBV6-6 to TRBJ2-3; 14 nucleotides line up with TRBD2. There are 17 residues in the CDR3. Germline V gene data show CDR1 as MNHNY and CDR2 as SVGAGI (reference sequence). The trim removed 6 bases at V and 3 bases at J, leaving 8 bases unmatched. The CDR3 sequence: CASRPPTSGGGTDTQYF. CDR3 nucleotide sequence: TGTGCCAGCAGACCCCCGACTAGCGGGGGGGGAACAGATACGCAGTATTTT.

This chain joins TRBV6-5 and TRBJ2-7, with 7 bases identical to TRBD1. Germline trimming cut 7 bases from V and 4 bases from J; bases unmatched to any gene: 16. The V gene's germline CDR1 is MNHEY and CDR2 SVGAGI. The CDR3 loop spans 16 amino acids. The CDR3 DNA reads TGTGCCAGCAAGCCCGGACAGGCAGTATCCTCTTACGAGCAGTACTTC. As protein: CASKPGQAVSSYEQYF.

This clonotype has a single count. The V call is TRBV6-5, the J call TRBJ1-1, with unresolved D. Germline CDR1 MNHEY, CDR2 SVGAGI. The CDR3 has 13 amino acids. CDR3 residues: CVCSYMGSTEAFF. In DNA form, the CDR3 reads TGTGTCTGCAGTTATATGGGAAGCACTGAAGCTTTCTTT.

About this clonotype itself: The conserved final phenylalanine or tryptophan is absent from the CDR3, which likely points to a read error. CDR3 amino acids: CASSLWVVTDTQHL. The CDR3 DNA reads TGTGCCAGCAGCTTATGGGTTGTAACAGATACGCAGCATCTT. The chain joins TRBV5-5 to TRBJ2-3, with unresolved D. TRBJ1-5 explains the end of the DNA better; the J call may be wrong. CDR3 length: 14 amino acids. CDR1 and CDR2 from the germline V gene are SGHKS and YYEKEE (reference sequence).

With regard to this clonotype: The DNA is left out, because the CDR3 cannot be placed on it with certainty; the CDR3 is given as TCRdb lists it. The CDR3 loop reads CASSFGQGTNRPQQF. The chain couples TRBV12-3 or TRBV12-4 to TRBJ1-5. The CDR3 spans 15 residues, counting both ends.

V usage is TRBV18 and J usage is TRBJ2-3, with D unclear. This CDR3 contains 15 residues. Germline loops: CDR1 KGHSH, CDR2 LQKENI. Deletions cut 0 bases from V and 6 bases from J, with 13 bases between. The CDR3 sequence: CASSPPESPADTQYF. The CDR3 DNA is TGTGCCAGCTCACCACCTGAATCGCCGGCCGATACGCAGTATTTT.

This clonotype occurred many times. The rearrangement links TRBV9 to TRBJ2-3, with TRBD2 matching 8 bases. The V gene's germline CDR1 is SGDLS and CDR2 YYNGEE. V gave up 5 bases and J gave up 2 bases; unmatched junction bases: 16. This CDR3 contains 18 residues. The CDR3 coding sequence is TGTGCCAGCAGTCGCGGGTCCGCGGGAGGTATTCACACAGATACGCAGTATTTT. Translated: CASSRGSAGGIHTDTQYF.

On this clonotype itself: No conserved phenylalanine or tryptophan is present at the end of the CDR3, so a read error is the likely explanation. The DNA is left out, because the CDR3 cannot be placed on it with certainty; the CDR3 is given as TCRdb lists it. V and J are TRBV11-2 and TRBJ1-1. The germline CDR1 and CDR2 sequences are SGHAT and FQNNGV. A total of 13 residues make up the CDR3, ends included. CDR3 loop: CASSLVDNTEAFL.

This chain links TRBV5-4 with TRBJ2-7; possibly TRBD1 or TRBD2 for D (5 bases each). This CDR3 comprises 16 residues. Germline V gene lookup returns CDR1 SGHNT and CDR2 YYREEE (reference sequence). V was shortened by 4 bases and J by 4 bases, with 21 bases between the two germline ends. The CDR3 nucleotides read TGTGCCAGCAGCAAAGACGGGGCTACCGGTGGATACGAGCAGTACTTC. Translated, it gives CASSKDGATGGYEQYF.

Of note for this clonotype: This CDR3 fails to terminate in the conserved phenylalanine or tryptophan, so it likely reflects a read error. The CDR3 DNA reads as TGTGCCAGCAGCGCAGATCTTGGTGGATGGGTGCAGTACCTC. It specifies CASSADLGGWVQYL. The chain carries TRBV11-2 and TRBJ2-7, with D uncertain. From germline, CDR1 is SGHAT and CDR2 FQNNGV. The CDR3 consists of 14 residues. V lost 5 bases, J lost 9 bases, and 20 bases lay in between.

The V call is TRBV4-2, the J call TRBJ2-2, with 11 bases that match TRBD1. V lost 5 bases to trimming and J lost 11 bases; unmatched junction nucleotides: 13. Germline V gene data show CDR1 as LGHNA and CDR2 as YNFKEQ. This CDR3 contains 16 residues. DNA for the CDR3: TGTGCCAGCAGCGTTGATCCCCCGGGACAGGGGGTAGAGCTGTTTTTT. This translates into CASSVDPPGQGVELFF.

Remarks on this clonotype: One end of the junction varies from germline; a read error may be responsible. The chain employs TRBV12-3 or TRBV12-4 and TRBJ2-7; D possibly uses TRBD1 or TRBD2 (5 bases each). The CDR3 is made up of 15 amino acids. The CDR3 nucleotides read TGTGCCAGCAGTCGAGGGACGGGCTCAACCTACGAGGAGTACTTT. Protein sequence: CASSRGTGSTYEEYF.

The chain is built from TRBV5-4 and TRBJ2-4; 8 nucleotides line up with TRBD2. CDR1 SGHNT and CDR2 YYREEE come from the germline V gene (reference sequence). The V segment lost 6 bases and the J segment 8 bases; nucleotides outside the gene matches: 13. The CDR3 runs to 15 residues. The CDR3 is CASNGTSGSTYIQYF. CDR3 coding DNA: TGTGCCAGCAACGGAACCAGCGGGAGTACGTACATTCAGTACTTC.

The gene calls are TRBV12-3 or TRBV12-4 and TRBJ2-7; D not certain. The CDR3 runs 13 residues. V was trimmed by 9 bases and J by 3 bases, leaving 15 bases between them. The CDR3 reads CASQSENGYEQYF. The CDR3 DNA follows: TGTGCCAGTCAGAGTGAGAACGGCTACGAGCAGTACTTC.

Concerning this clonotype: One base away lies a much larger clone, so this may be a sequencing read error. This rearrangement joins TRBV28 to TRBJ2-1; D might be TRBD1 (7 bases). The CDR3 spans 15 residues. The germline V gene has CDR1 MDHEN and CDR2 SYDVKM. CDR3 residues: CAGSYEQGTYNEQFF. Here the CDR3 DNA reads TGTGCCGGCAGTTATGAACAGGGGACTTACAATGAGCAGTTCTTC. Full variable domain (remainder filled in from reference TRBV28 and TRBJ2-1): DVKVTQSSRYLVKRTGEKVFLECVQDMDHENMFWYRQDPGLGLRLIYFSYDVKMKEKGDIPEGYSVSREKKERFSLILESASTNQTSMYLCAGSYEQGTYNEQFFGPGTRLTVL.

This clonotype appeared a single time. Germline and junction disagree at one end, which may indicate a read error. For the CDR3, the DNA is TGCAGCGTTGAAGGTCCTCCACCGTTCTATGGCCACACCTTC. It translates to CSVEGPPPFYGHTF. The rearrangement links TRBV29-1 to TRBJ1-2; D gene ambiguous. The germline V gene has CDR1 SQVTM and CDR2 ANQGSEA. This CDR3 comprises 14 residues. Together with reference TRBV29-1 and TRBJ1-2, the CDR3 gives the full variable domain: SAVISQKPSRDICQRGTSLTIQCQVDSQVTMMFWYRQQPGQSLTLIATANQGSEATYESGFVIDKFPISRPNLTFSTLTVSNMSPEDSSIYLCSVEGPPPFYGHTFGSGTRLTVV.

A remark on this clonotype: Because it lacks the conserved phenylalanine or tryptophan at the end, this CDR3 is likely a read error. The DNA is omitted, as the CDR3 cannot be located on it reliably, and the CDR3 follows TCRdb's listing. J is TRBJ2-2 and V is TRBV11-2; no check of the table's D call, TRBD2, against the DNA was made. Germline assignment: CDR1 SGHAT and CDR2 FQNNGV. The CDR3 comprises 17 residues, both ends counted. CDR3 region: CASSLTLGGANTGELFL.

On this clonotype itself: The junction differs from germline at one of its ends, possibly a read error. The genes are TRBV5-5 and TRBJ2-7; no reliable D call. This CDR3 spans 17 amino acids. Germline CDR1 is SGHKS and CDR2 is YYEKEE (reference sequence). The CDR3 reads CASSLERHQTRPYEQYF. The CDR3 DNA reads TGTGCCAGCAGCTTGGAGCGACACCAGACTCGGCCCTACGAGCAATACTTC. Filled out from reference TRBV5-5 and TRBJ2-7, the complete variable domain reads DAGVTQSPTHLIKTRGQQVTLRCSPISGHKSVSWYQQVLGQGPQFIFQYYEKEERGRGNFPDRFSARQFPNYSSELNVNALLLGDSALYLCASSLERHQTRPYEQYFGPGTRLTVT.

In this sample, this clonotype turned up once. Its ends do not fully match the called genes, so a read error is possible. The rearrangement links TRBV11-2 to TRBJ2-4; a possible D gene is TRBD1 (5 bases). The CDR3 contains 18 residues. Germline CDR1 and CDR2: SGHAT and FQNNGV. CDR3 amino acids: CASSPSGASTVAKSIQYF. Here the CDR3 DNA reads TGTGCTAGCAGCCCAAGTGGGGCTTCCACGGTGGCCAAAAGCATTCAGTACTTC.

As concerns this clonotype: One junction end disagrees with the germline gene, perhaps due to a read error. V and J are TRBV6-6 and TRBJ2-2, with a tentative D call TRBD2 (7 bases). The CDR3 totals 16 residues. Germline CDR1 MNHNY, CDR2 SVGAGI (reference sequence). The DNA for the CDR3 is TGTGCTAGCAGTAATAGGGGGAGGGCCGGGACCGGGGAGCTGTTTTTT. It yields the protein CASSNRGRAGTGELFF.

This clonotype was seen repeatedly, ten times or more. The J gene is TRBJ2-7, the V gene TRBV7-9; no firm D call. Germline-derived CDR1 and CDR2 are SEHNR and FQNEAQ (reference sequence). Trimming pared 5 bases from V and 3 bases from J, leaving 8 bases between. The CDR3 is 12 residues long. CDR3 nucleotides: TGTGCCAGCAGCGAACAGAACTACGAGCAGTACTTC. Its translation: CASSEQNYEQYF.

This clonotype is large within its sample. The chain uses TRBV12-3 or TRBV12-4 and TRBJ1-5; D is ambiguous. The CDR3 totals 14 residues. V was pared by 1 base and J by 2 bases, with 6 bases between. The CDR3 DNA follows: TGTGCCAGCAGTTTAGATGAGGGCAATCAGCCCCAGCATTTT. Translation gives CASSLDEGNQPQHF.

A word on this clonotype: The missing conserved phenylalanine or tryptophan at the end of this CDR3 makes a read error likely. V is TRBV4-2 and J is TRBJ2-7; TRBD2 matches 16 bases. This CDR3 region has 18 residues. Germline trimming cut 8 bases from V and 5 bases from J; bases unmatched to any gene: 15. Germline CDR1 reads LGHNA; CDR2 reads YNFKEQ. The CDR3 here is CASCGKQGLAGGPHEQYI. The DNA of the CDR3 is TGTGCCAGCTGTGGAAAACAGGGACTAGCGGGAGGGCCACACGAGCAGTACATC.

Regarding this clonotype: Since a much larger clone is just one base distant, this may be a read error. CDR3 bases: TGCAGTGCTGTTAGCAGGAGGGGTTACAATGAGCAGTTCTTC. Residues: CSAVSRRGYNEQFF. The chain links TRBV20-1 to TRBJ2-1; D may be TRBD2 (6 bases). Per germline, CDR1 DFQATT and CDR2 SNEGSKA (reference sequence). V lost 5 bases, J lost 4 bases, and 15 bases lay in between. The CDR3 runs to 14 residues.

Concerning this clonotype itself: This CDR3 fails to terminate in the conserved phenylalanine or tryptophan, so it likely reflects a read error. This sequence joins TRBV24-1 and TRBJ2-7, with no clear D. CDR3 length: 13 amino acids. In germline, CDR1 is KGHDR, CDR2 SFDVKD. Written as DNA, the CDR3 is TGTATCACCAGTGGCGGTAGCTCCTACGAGCAGTACCTC. This encodes CITSGGSSYEQYL.

About this clonotype: Its ends do not fully match the called genes, so a read error is possible. The V gene is TRBV12-3 or TRBV12-4, the J gene TRBJ2-4; 7 bases fit TRBD2. CDR3 length: 18 amino acids. CDR3 protein: CASSAGTNGRLAENIQYF. The CDR3 DNA reads as TGTGCCAGCAGTGCCGGGACTAACGGGAGGCTAGCCGAAAACATTCAATACTTC.

In this sample, this clonotype is medium-sized. This chain joins TRBV6-6 and TRBJ1-1; D is ambiguous. The ends were cut back, 6 bases at V and 5 bases at J, with 16 bases in the middle. The CDR3 covers 14 residues. The V gene's germline CDR1 is MNHNY and CDR2 SVGAGI (reference sequence). CDR3 nucleotides: TGTGCCAGCAGGTTTTATCGGCAAAGGACTGAAGCTTTCTTT. Amino acids: CASRFYRQRTEAFF.

Regarding this clonotype: The junction shows a germline mismatch at one end, possibly a read error. The chain uses TRBV29-1 and TRBJ1-1; D unclear. Per the germline V gene, CDR1 is SQVTM and CDR2 is ANQGSEA. The CDR3 contains 12 residues. CDR3: CSVDGSYTEVFF. In DNA, the CDR3 is TGCAGCGTTGACGGTAGTTACACTGAAGTTTTCTTT.

A remark on this clonotype: A junction boundary mismatches the germline segment, possibly from a read error. V gene TRBV11-2 combines with J gene TRBJ2-7; D is possibly TRBD2 (8 bases). The CDR3 contains 15 residues. Germline CDR1 is SGHAT and CDR2 is FQNNGV. CDR3 amino acids: CACSGGQRVVHDQYF. The DNA for the CDR3 is TGTGCCTGCAGCGGGGGACAGAGGGTTGTGCACGATCAGTACTTC.

J is TRBJ2-7 and V is TRBV7-9; TRBD2 aligns across 13 bases. The CDR3 is made up of 17 amino acids. The germline gives CDR1 SEHNR, CDR2 FQNEAQ (reference sequence). V shed 8 bases and J 2 bases; nucleotides not matched to a gene: 12. As DNA, the CDR3 is TGTGCCAGCGGCGGGACTAGCGGGAACCAGCGTCCCTACGAGCAGTACTTC. This translates into CASGGTSGNQRPYEQYF.